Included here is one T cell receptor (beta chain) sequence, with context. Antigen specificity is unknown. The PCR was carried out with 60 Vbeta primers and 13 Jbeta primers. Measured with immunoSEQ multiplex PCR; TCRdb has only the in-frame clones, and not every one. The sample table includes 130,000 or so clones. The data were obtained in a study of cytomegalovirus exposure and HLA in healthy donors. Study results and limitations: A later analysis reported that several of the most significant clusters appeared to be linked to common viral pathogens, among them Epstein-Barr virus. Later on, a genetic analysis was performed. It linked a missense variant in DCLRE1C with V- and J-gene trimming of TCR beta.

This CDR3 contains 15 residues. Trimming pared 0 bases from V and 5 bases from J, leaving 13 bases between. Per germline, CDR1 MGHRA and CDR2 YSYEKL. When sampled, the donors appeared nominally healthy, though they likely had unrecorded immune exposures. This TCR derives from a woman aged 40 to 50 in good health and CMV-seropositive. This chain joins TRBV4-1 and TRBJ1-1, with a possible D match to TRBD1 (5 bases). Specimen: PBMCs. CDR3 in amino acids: CASSQEGRGGTEAFF. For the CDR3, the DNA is TGCGCCAGCAGCCAAGAGGGAAGGGGTGGGACTGAAGCTTTCTTT.